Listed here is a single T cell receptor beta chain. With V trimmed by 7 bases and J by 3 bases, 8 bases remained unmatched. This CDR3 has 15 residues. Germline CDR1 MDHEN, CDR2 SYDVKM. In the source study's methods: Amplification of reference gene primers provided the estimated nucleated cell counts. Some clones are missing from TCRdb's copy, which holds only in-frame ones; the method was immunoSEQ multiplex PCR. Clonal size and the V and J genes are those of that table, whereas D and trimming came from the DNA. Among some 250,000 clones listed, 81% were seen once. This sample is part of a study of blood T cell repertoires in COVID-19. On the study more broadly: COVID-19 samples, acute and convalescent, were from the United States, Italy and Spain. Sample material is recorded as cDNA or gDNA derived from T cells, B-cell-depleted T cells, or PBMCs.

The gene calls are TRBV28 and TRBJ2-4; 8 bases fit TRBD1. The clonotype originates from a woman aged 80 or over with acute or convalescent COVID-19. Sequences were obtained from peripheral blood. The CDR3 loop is CASKLTGAGKNIQYF. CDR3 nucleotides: TGTGCCAGCAAACTGACAGGGGCTGGCAAAAACATTCAGTACTTC.